This TCR beta chain was identified during a study of blood T cell repertoires in COVID-19. Germline-derived CDR1 and CDR2 are PRHDT and FYEKMQ (reference sequence). The CDR3 contains 12 residues. Trimming took 3 bases from V and 7 from J, leaving 9 bases between them. Here immunoSEQ multiplex PCR was the method, and the copy in TCRdb shows in-frame clones only, minus some. The table includes more than 200,000 clones, roughly 84% detected once. The rearrangement links TRBV13 to TRBJ1-1, with D possibly being TRBD1 (5 bases). Sequences were obtained from peripheral blood. This sequence originates from a man aged 35-49 years with acute or convalescent COVID-19. CDR3 amino acids: CASSLGQREAFF. The CDR3 DNA sequence: TGTGCCAGCAGCTTGGGGCAGCGTGAAGCTTTCTTT.